Below, 23 T cell receptor beta chains from the same sample are listed, as sequenced in a study of CD8 T cells in ankylosing spondylitis. TCRdb re-called the 5' RACE reads through MiXCR, storing one row per CDR3 protein. The repertoire holds more than 250,000 distinct CDR3 sequences, with approximately 10% as singletons. Sequenced sample: blood, either unsorted or a sorted T cell fraction (not recorded which). The receptors stem from a female donor with ankylosing spondylitis or in good health (not recorded which).

The V and J genes are TRBV18 and TRBJ1-5; 9 nucleotides line up with TRBD1. Trimming at V came to 3 bases and at J to 4 bases, leaving 7 bases not matched to a gene. Germline V gives CDR1 KGHSH, CDR2 LQKENI. There are 16 residues in the CDR3. The CDR3 loop reads CASSPTDRGYNQPQHF. Written as DNA, the CDR3 is TGTGCCAGCTCACCTACGGACAGGGGTTATAATCAGCCCCAGCATTTT.

In this sample, this clonotype turned up many times. Germline is not matched at one junction end, which may reflect a read error. This chain uses TRBV7-8 with TRBJ2-1; 12 nucleotides align to TRBD2. Germline values: CDR1 SGHVS, CDR2 FQNEAQ. The CDR3 is 15 residues long. CDR3 residues: CASSLAGGHYNEQFF. Here the CDR3 DNA reads TGTGCCAGCAGCCTAGCGGGAGGGCACTACAATGAGCAGTTCTTC.

This clonotype appeared many times. This chain joins TRBV5-1 and TRBJ1-6; TRBD1 is a possible D gene (5 bases). The germline V and J ends were trimmed by 4 bases and 0 bases, with 17 bases remaining between them. Germline lookup yields CDR1 SGHRS and CDR2 YFSETQ. This CDR3 contains 18 residues. This chain's CDR3 is CASSLRDSESSYNSPLHF. DNA for the CDR3: TGCGCCAGCAGCCTGCGGGACTCCGAGAGCTCCTATAATTCACCCCTCCACTTT.

This chain joins TRBV7-2 and TRBJ2-7, with 7 bases fitting TRBD2. Losses at the gene ends were 1 base for V and 2 bases for J; bases not matched to a gene: 5. The germline V gene encodes CDR1 SGHTA and CDR2 FQGNSA. This CDR3 is 15 amino acids long. DNA for the CDR3: TGTGCCAGCAGCTTAGAAGCGGGGAACACCTACGAGCAGTACTTC. Translated: CASSLEAGNTYEQYF.

This clonotype has a count of ten or more. The chain joins TRBV29-1 to TRBJ2-5; no firm D call. Trimming cost V 4 bases and J 4 bases, with 1 base left between them. From germline, CDR1 is SQVTM and CDR2 ANQGSEA. The CDR3 contains 9 residues. The CDR3: CSVGETQYF. CDR3 bases: TGCAGCGTTGGAGAGACCCAGTACTTC.

The chain links TRBV14 to TRBJ1-3; D is unclear. Germline values: CDR1 SGHDN, CDR2 FVKESK. V was cut by 0 bases and J by 0 bases, with 9 bases left in between. This CDR3 has 16 amino acids. This chain's CDR3 is CASSQDLQASGNTIYF. In nucleotides, the CDR3 is TGTGCCAGCAGCCAAGATTTGCAGGCCTCTGGAAACACCATATATTTT.

This clonotype was counted a few times. The chain joins TRBV7-2 to TRBJ2-1, with TRBD2 as a possible D gene (6 bases). CDR1 and CDR2 from the germline V gene are SGHTA and FQGNSA. The CDR3 runs to 16 residues. V lost 5 bases and J lost 2, with 16 bases in between. The CDR3 nucleotides are TGTGCCAGCAGCCCGGGATTCGGAGGGACCTACAATGAGCAGTTCTTC. It encodes CASSPGFGGTYNEQFF.

This clonotype was seen at least ten times. The chain combines TRBV9 with TRBJ1-1; TRBD1 matches 8 bases. V lost 4 bases to trimming and J lost 1 base; unmatched junction nucleotides: 6. The CDR3 consists of 15 residues. Per the germline V gene, CDR1 is SGDLS and CDR2 is YYNGEE. CDR3 residues: CASSFSGTGNTEAFF. CDR3 nucleotide sequence: TGTGCCAGCAGCTTCTCCGGGACAGGGAACACTGAAGCTTTCTTT.

The table lists this clonotype with many counts. The rearrangement links TRBV27 to TRBJ1-2; D is uncertain. The CDR3 covers 13 residues. Germline V gene sequence: CDR1 MNHEY, CDR2 SMNVEV (reference sequence). Trimming removed 3 bases at V and 2 bases at J, with 7 bases between. CDR3 loop: CASSFEGNYGYTF. DNA of the CDR3: TGTGCCAGCAGTTTCGAAGGGAACTATGGCTACACCTTC.

This clonotype was observed many times. The V and J genes are TRBV29-1 and TRBJ2-1; 11 bases are shared with TRBD2. The CDR3 is 14 residues long. The germline V gene encodes CDR1 SQVTM and CDR2 ANQGSEA. With V trimmed by 7 bases and J by 6 bases, 8 bases remained unmatched. CDR3 in DNA: TGCAGCGCTGTTAGCGGGAGGGGGGGCAATGAGCAGTTCTTC. It codes for CSAVSGRGGNEQFF.

This clonotype showed up many times. The chain is built from TRBV7-9 and TRBJ1-5; D may be TRBD1 (5 bases). The CDR3 is made up of 15 amino acids. CDR1 and CDR2 from the germline V gene are SEHNR and FQNEAQ (reference sequence). The V gene lost 5 bases and the J gene lost 4 bases, with 15 bases spanning the gap. The CDR3 reads CASSPTGGGNQPQHF. In DNA, the CDR3 is TGTGCCAGCAGCCCGACGGGGGGAGGGAATCAGCCCCAGCATTTT. Filled out from reference TRBV7-9 and TRBJ1-5, the complete variable domain reads DTGVSQNPRHKITKRGQNVTFRCDPISEHNRLYWYRQTLGQGPEFLTYFQNEAQLEKSRLLSDRFSAERPKGSFSTLEIQRTEQGDSAMYLCASSPTGGGNQPQHFGDGTRLSIL.

The gene calls are TRBV7-8 and TRBJ2-5, with no clear D. Germline V gene data show CDR1 as SGHVS and CDR2 as FQNEAQ. V was cut by 7 bases and J by 3 bases, with 6 bases left in between. The length of the CDR3 is 11 residues. The CDR3 sequence: CASTFEETQYF. The CDR3 region has the DNA TGTGCCAGCACCTTTGAAGAGACCCAGTACTTC.

The chain joins TRBV10-3 to TRBJ2-1; either TRBD1 or TRBD2 may supply D (5 bases each). Germline V CDR1 and CDR2: ENHRY, SYGVKD. V dropped 2 bases and J dropped 9 bases, with 17 bases sitting between them. The CDR3 length is 15 residues. In nucleotides, the CDR3 is TGTGCCATCAGTGAGACTAGGGACCCTCCCACTGAGCAGTTCTTC. The encoded protein is CAISETRDPPTEQFF.

The rearrangement joins TRBV18 to TRBJ2-5; D is ambiguous. The CDR3 is 14 residues long. V was cut by 3 bases and J by 5 bases, with 13 bases left in between. In germline, CDR1 is KGHSH, CDR2 LQKENI. The CDR3 coding sequence is TGTGCCAGCTCACCTATAAACCCGGTGGAGACCCAGTACTTC. Protein sequence: CASSPINPVETQYF.

Many counts were recorded for this clonotype. DNA of the CDR3: TGTGCCAGCAGCTCCCGACTAGCGGGAGGAGACAATGAGCAGTTCTTC. It encodes CASSSRLAGGDNEQFF. The chain has TRBV4-2 and TRBJ2-1; TRBD2 agrees at 13 bases. V shed 5 bases, J shed 5 bases, and the junction held 6 bases outside the gene matches. The CDR3 covers 16 residues. Germline CDR1 LGHNA, CDR2 YNFKEQ.

As regards this clonotype: This could be a read error, since a much larger clone is one nucleotide away. The gene calls are TRBV10-3 and TRBJ2-5, with 9 positions matching TRBD2. Germline V lookup: CDR1 ENHRY, CDR2 SYGVKD. The CDR3 totals 13 residues. The CDR3 protein is CAISLGGRETQSF. The CDR3 coding sequence is TGTGCCATCAGTCTAGGCGGGAGGGAGACCCAGTCCTTC.

This clonotype appeared many times. This sequence joins TRBV5-1 and TRBJ1-4; no definite D call. CDR1 and CDR2 from the germline V gene are SGHRS and YFSETQ. The CDR3 totals 16 residues. The V end was cut by 0 bases, the J end by 7 bases, with 16 bases between. In nucleotides, the CDR3 is TGCGCCAGCAGCTTGGGGGTCGGATTGGCTGTTGAAAAACTGTTTTTT. Protein product: CASSLGVGLAVEKLFF.

This clonotype was seen repeatedly, ten times or more. This chain connects TRBV5-1 to TRBJ2-2; no clear D gene. This CDR3 has 14 amino acids. Germline V gene sequence: CDR1 SGHRS, CDR2 YFSETQ. V was trimmed by 3 bases and J by 4 bases, leaving 10 bases between them. The CDR3, as DNA: TGCGCCAGCAGCTCGCCCTGGGGCACCGGGGAGCTGTTTTTT. Translating gives CASSSPWGTGELFF.

This clonotype was recorded at least ten times. The chain combines TRBV29-1 with TRBJ2-3, with 8 bases that match TRBD1. The CDR3 spans 14 residues. With 3 bases clipped from V and 3 bases from J, the junction kept 5 bases outside the gene matches. From germline, CDR1 is SQVTM and CDR2 ANQGSEA. This CDR3 reads CSVDDRGWTDTQYF. CDR3 sequence (DNA): TGCAGCGTTGACGACAGGGGCTGGACAGATACGCAGTATTTT.

This clonotype appeared many times. The CDR3 is CASSFKQGAPTDTQYF. In nucleotides, the CDR3 is TGCGCCAGCAGCTTTAAACAGGGGGCGCCCACAGATACGCAGTATTTT. This chain joins TRBV5-1 and TRBJ2-3, with 9 positions matching TRBD1. This CDR3 is built from 16 residues. From germline, CDR1 is SGHRS and CDR2 YFSETQ. V lost 2 bases and J lost 2; bases outside the gene matches: 6.

The chain joins TRBV5-1 to TRBJ2-7; D perhaps matches TRBD2 (5 bases). There are 15 residues in the CDR3. Trimming removed 0 bases from V and 5 bases from J, with 15 bases in between. Germline loops: CDR1 SGHRS, CDR2 YFSETQ. CDR3 coding DNA: TGCGCCAGCAGCTTGGCCTGGGCTAGCCGCGACGAGCAGTACTTC. Protein sequence: CASSLAWASRDEQYF.

This clonotype showed up many times. The rearrangement joins TRBV9 to TRBJ1-2; D unclear. The germline V and J ends were trimmed by 3 bases and 0 bases, with 21 bases remaining between them. The germline V gene encodes CDR1 SGDLS and CDR2 YYNGEE. This CDR3 has 18 amino acids. As DNA, the CDR3 is TGTGCCAGCAGCGAATCCAGCCGGGATCCGCAAGCTAACTATGGCTACACCTTC. Translation gives CASSESSRDPQANYGYTF.

This clonotype was detected many times. The rearrangement joins TRBV12-3 or TRBV12-4 to TRBJ2-1; 7 positions agree with TRBD1. The CDR3 has 15 residues. V lost 5 bases to trimming and J lost 0 bases; unmatched junction nucleotides: 4. The CDR3 nucleotides read TGTGCCAGCAGTCCCGCAGGGGGCTCCTACAATGAGCAGTTCTTC. This translates into CASSPAGGSYNEQFF.